Following are 15 T cell receptor beta chains from one sample sequenced in a study of blood T cell repertoires in COVID-19. The protocol was immunoSEQ multiplex PCR, while the TCRdb copy is restricted to in-frame clones and leaves out a portion. The data show about 210,000 clones, with approximately 80% seen just once and around 13% held by the top ten. Specimen: peripheral blood. These receptors came from a human donor in a cohort sampled during active COVID-19.

The J gene is TRBJ2-5, the V gene TRBV30, with D perhaps TRBD2 (5 bases). Trimming removed 2 bases from V and 6 bases from J, with 16 bases in between. The V gene's germline CDR1 is GTSNPN and CDR2 SVGIG (reference sequence). The CDR3 has 14 amino acids. CDR3 amino acids: CAWSPGGLRKTQYF. The CDR3 bases are TGTGCCTGGAGTCCGGGCGGGTTGAGAAAGACCCAGTACTTC.

DNA of the CDR3: TGTGCCAGCAGCACCCCCAGGGGGCCCGGGAACACTGAAGCTTTCTTT. It codes for CASSTPRGPGNTEAFF. The rearrangement links TRBV7-9 to TRBJ1-1; TRBD1 aligns across 8 bases. Germline trimming cut 5 bases from V and 1 base from J; bases unmatched to any gene: 9. This CDR3 comprises 16 residues. CDR1 is SEHNR and CDR2 is FQNEAQ in the germline V gene (reference sequence). The full variable domain, with the rest looked up from reference TRBV7-9 and TRBJ1-1, is DTGVSQNPRHKITKRGQNVTFRCDPISEHNRLYWYRQTLGQGPEFLTYFQNEAQLEKSRLLSDRFSAERPKGSFSTLEIQRTEQGDSAMYLCASSTPRGPGNTEAFFGQGTRLTVV.

This sequence joins TRBV2 and TRBJ2-7; TRBD2 might be the D (8 bases). The V and J ends lost 3 bases and 2 bases respectively, with 20 bases between them. Looked up from germline, CDR1 is SNHLY and CDR2 is FYNNEI. This CDR3 spans 17 amino acids. This chain's CDR3 is CASSDRGRLANTYEQYF. The CDR3 region has the DNA TGTGCCAGCAGTGACAGGGGGAGACTAGCGAATACCTACGAGCAGTACTTC.

The chain employs TRBV5-1 and TRBJ2-1; 10 nucleotides agree with TRBD2. J lost 1 base, V lost 7 bases, and 5 bases had no gene match. Germline values: CDR1 SGHRS, CDR2 YFSETQ. This CDR3 contains 15 residues. The CDR3 region has the DNA TGCGCCAGCTCCAGCGGGGGGGCATCCTACAATGAGCAGTTCTTC. Translating gives CASSSGGASYNEQFF.

This clone was seen a single time. This sequence joins TRBV24-1 and TRBJ2-1; 7 bases are shared with TRBD2. Trimming removed 1 base from V and 0 bases from J; junction bases left unmatched: 8. Per germline, CDR1 KGHDR and CDR2 SFDVKD. This CDR3 is 18 amino acids long. CDR3 region: CATSDFRSGDSSYNEQFF. The CDR3 coding sequence is TGTGCCACCAGTGATTTCCGCAGCGGGGATAGCTCCTACAATGAGCAGTTCTTC.

This sequence joins TRBV5-4 and TRBJ2-7; 7 nucleotides line up with TRBD2. This CDR3 has 13 amino acids. Trimming at V came to 3 bases and at J to 6 bases, leaving 6 bases not matched to a gene. Germline-derived CDR1 and CDR2 are SGHNT and YYREEE (reference sequence). For the CDR3, the DNA is TGTGCCAGCAGCTGGGAGGGGCTAGGCGAGCAGTACTTC. Its translation is CASSWEGLGEQYF.

The chain has TRBV5-6 and TRBJ2-1; 11 nucleotides align to TRBD1. The CDR3 length is 19 residues. V was pared by 6 bases and J by 8 bases, with 22 bases of the junction left unmatched. Germline-derived CDR1 and CDR2 are SGHDT and YYEEEE. CDR3 region: CASKYRRTGGATSVDEQFF. Here the CDR3 DNA reads TGTGCCAGCAAATATCGCCGGACAGGGGGCGCGACCTCGGTCGATGAGCAGTTCTTC.

The chain has TRBV2 and TRBJ2-5, with a tentative D call TRBD1 (6 bases). The germline V and J ends were trimmed by 4 bases and 4 bases, with 19 bases remaining between them. The CDR3 covers 16 residues. CDR1 is SNHLY, CDR2 FYNNEI, per germline. Here the CDR3 DNA reads TGTGCCAGCAGTGCAGGGGAAAGGGGCAGGGCAGAGACCCAGTACTTC. Translation gives CASSAGERGRAETQYF.

In this sample, this clone turned up a few times. The chain combines TRBV30 with TRBJ1-2; 8 bases map to TRBD1. The V gene end was trimmed by 3 bases and the J gene end by 4 bases; junction bases not matched to a gene: 10. This CDR3 spans 15 amino acids. Germline assignment: CDR1 GTSNPN and CDR2 SVGIG (reference sequence). The CDR3 region has the DNA TGTGCCTGGAGGGGGAGCAGGGGGCATTCCTATGGCTACACCTTC. It translates to CAWRGSRGHSYGYTF.

This rearrangement joins TRBV7-9 to TRBJ1-4, with TRBD1 as a possible D gene (5 bases). Germline V gene data show CDR1 as SEHNR and CDR2 as FQNEAQ (reference sequence). The CDR3 has 16 residues. Trimming pared 3 bases from V and 10 bases from J, leaving 21 bases between. The CDR3 DNA follows: TGTGCCAGCAGCTTCCCCTTGGATAATCAGGGCGCAAAACTGTTTTTT. This codes for CASSFPLDNQGAKLFF.

The chain joins TRBV19 to TRBJ2-7; TRBD2 matches at 7 bases. V lost 6 bases, J lost 3 bases, and 11 bases stayed unmatched. The CDR3 is made up of 15 amino acids. CDR1 is LNHDA, CDR2 SQIVND, per germline (reference sequence). DNA for the CDR3: TGTGCCAGTAGCCCTTCAGGCGGGGGAAGCTACGAGCAGTACTTC. It encodes CASSPSGGGSYEQYF.

The V gene is TRBV28, the J gene TRBJ2-3; TRBD2 matches 8 bases. The CDR3 is 14 amino acids. CDR1 MDHEN and CDR2 SYDVKM come from the germline V gene. Germline trimming cut 8 bases from V and 6 bases from J; bases unmatched to any gene: 10. CDR3: CASGVSGSSDTQYF. CDR3 DNA sequence: TGTGCCAGCGGCGTGAGCGGGAGTTCCGATACGCAGTATTTT.

V usage is TRBV14 and J usage is TRBJ1-2, with 7 nucleotides matching TRBD1. The CDR3 is made up of 14 amino acids. Per germline, CDR1 SGHDN and CDR2 FVKESK. Trimming cost V 4 bases and J 0 bases; bases outside gene matches: 2. This CDR3 reads CASSRDRANYGYTF. The DNA of the CDR3 is TGTGCCAGCAGCCGGGACAGAGCTAACTATGGCTACACCTTC.

The chain uses TRBV2 and TRBJ2-5; TRBD1 is a possible D gene (5 bases). The germline gives CDR1 SNHLY, CDR2 FYNNEI. The CDR3 has 14 residues. Trimming cost V 7 bases and J 0 bases, with 12 bases left between them. DNA for the CDR3: TGTGCCAGCAAGCTCGACAGCAACCAAGAGACCCAGTACTTC. This encodes CASKLDSNQETQYF.

The V call is TRBV6-2 or TRBV6-3, the J call TRBJ2-1; D unresolved. Trimming pared 5 bases from V and 6 bases from J, leaving 17 bases between. The CDR3 runs 15 residues. Per the germline V gene, CDR1 is MNHEY and CDR2 is SVGEGT. In nucleotides, the CDR3 is TGTGCCAGCAGTAACGGCCGGAGTAGACGCAATGAGCAGTTCTTC. This translates into CASSNGRSRRNEQFF.